This T cell receptor beta chain was found in a study of cytomegalovirus exposure and HLA in healthy donors. The study's findings and limits: Looking again later, the authors saw that most CMV-associated TCR beta chains seemed HLA-restricted. There were some V segments, including TRBV6-2 and TRBV6-3, excluded as indistinguishable. Presence/absence analyses assumed roughly uniform sequencing depth across donors, which may not hold. TCR beta V segments were, for the most part, productive about 87% or about 30% of the time in an earlier analysis.

Trimming took off 5 bases at V and 7 bases at J, with 14 bases between the two ends. CDR3 length: 13 amino acids. The germline V gene encodes CDR1 SGHVS and CDR2 FNYEAQ. Use of 60 Vbeta and 13 Jbeta primers characterized the PCR. Profiling relied on immunoSEQ multiplex PCR, and the TCRdb table lists in-frame clones only, not all of them. The sample records around 95,000 clones, around four fifths being singletons. In regard to this clone: Its antigen is not identified.

The J gene is TRBJ1-1, the V gene TRBV7-6; the D gene is possibly TRBD1 (6 bases). Sample: PBMCs. The source is a man aged 25 to 40 in good health and CMV-seropositive. The CDR3 DNA sequence: TGTGCCAGCAGCCCTACAGGGATGGGTGAAGCTTTCTTT. Residues: CASSPTGMGEAFF.